This T cell receptor (beta chain) was observed in a study of CD8 T cells in ankylosing spondylitis. This clonotype was observed at least ten times. The trim removed 6 bases at V and 1 base at J, leaving 4 bases unmatched. CDR3 length: 15 amino acids. CDR1 MNHNS and CDR2 SASEGT come from the germline V gene. One entry per CDR3 protein results from TCRdb running MiXCR on the 5' RACE reads. The repertoire has roughly 120,000 distinct CDR3 sequences, approximately 6.8% of them found once; the top ten carry roughly an eighth. This TCR was recovered from a male donor with ankylosing spondylitis or in good health (not recorded which). What was sequenced was blood, either unsorted or a sorted T cell fraction (not recorded which). The chain couples TRBV6-1 to TRBJ1-5; 9 bases map to TRBD1. The DNA for the CDR3 is TGTGCCAGCAGAGAACAGGGGGCAAGCAATCAGCCCCAGCATTTT. It is translated as CASREQGASNQPQHF.